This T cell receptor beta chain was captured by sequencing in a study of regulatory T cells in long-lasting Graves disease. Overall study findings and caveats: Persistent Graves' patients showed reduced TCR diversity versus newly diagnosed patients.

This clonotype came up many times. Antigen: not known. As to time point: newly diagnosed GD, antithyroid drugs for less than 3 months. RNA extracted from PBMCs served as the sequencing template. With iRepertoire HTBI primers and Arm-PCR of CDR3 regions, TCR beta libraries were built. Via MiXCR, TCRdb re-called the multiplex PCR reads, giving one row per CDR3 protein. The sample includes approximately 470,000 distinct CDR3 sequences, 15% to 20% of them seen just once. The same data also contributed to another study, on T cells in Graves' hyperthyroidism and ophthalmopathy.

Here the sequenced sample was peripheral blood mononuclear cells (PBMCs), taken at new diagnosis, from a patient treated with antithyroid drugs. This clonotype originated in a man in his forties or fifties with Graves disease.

CDR3 bases: TGTGCCAGCAGCTTACTCTCAGGGGATAATTCACCCCTCCACTTT. This codes for CASSLLSGDNSPLHF. J is TRBJ1-6 and V is TRBV7-9; possibly TRBD1 for D (6 bases). Trimming took off 2 bases at V and 5 bases at J, with 10 bases between the two ends. The CDR3 length is 15 residues. Germline values: CDR1 SEHNR, CDR2 FQNEAQ (reference sequence). The full variable domain, completed using reference TRBV7-9 and TRBJ1-6, is DTGVSQNPRHKITKRGQNVTFRCDPISEHNRLYWYRQTLGQGPEFLTYFQNEAQLEKSRLLSDRFSAERPKGSFSTLEIQRTEQGDSAMYLCASSLLSGDNSPLHFGNGTRLTVT.